This entry lists 20 T cell receptor beta chains sequenced from one sample in a study of tumor-infiltrating lymphocytes in primary liver carcinoma. Co-extracting RNA and DNA was done with roughly 17-32 mg of unsorted bulk tissue as input. With roughly 500 ng total RNA as template and a constant-region primer, TCR beta cDNA was made. Slightly modified ARM-PCR with three nested multiplex PCR rounds yielded TCR beta libraries. In the first two PCR rounds, TRBV1-TRBV30 forward primers were paired with a C-beta reverse primer, and each round lasted approximately 9 cycles. TCRdb analysed the multiplex PCR reads with MiXCR anew, one entry per CDR3 protein. Of approximately 100,000 distinct CDR3 sequences listed, 55% to 80% are singletons. The source material was liver tumor tissue from sampling region 2. Subset described: tumor region T2, inferior pole. Source of these receptors: a woman aged 55 to 70 with primary liver carcinoma and hepatitis B virus infection.

The sample holds one count of this clonotype. The chain couples TRBV4-2 to TRBJ2-7, with 12 bases that match TRBD1. The V segment lost 7 bases and the J segment 6 bases; nucleotides outside the gene matches: 16. CDR3 size: 17 residues. CDR1 and CDR2 from the germline V gene are LGHNA and YNFKEQ. CDR3 amino acids: CASIQGSLGQGASEQYF. CDR3 bases: TGTGCCAGCATTCAAGGGAGTCTGGGACAGGGGGCTAGCGAGCAGTACTTC.

The V gene is TRBV29-1, the J gene TRBJ2-5; TRBD1 aligns across 11 bases. The length of the CDR3 is 15 residues. Germline loops: CDR1 SQVTM, CDR2 ANQGSEA. The junction had 9 bases not matched to a gene; V was cut back by 4 bases and J by 5 bases. The CDR3 region has the DNA TGCAGCGTTGGCTCCGGGACAGGGGGAAAGGAGACCCAGTACTTC. It yields the protein CSVGSGTGGKETQYF.

This clonotype showed up just a few times. The V and J genes are TRBV30 and TRBJ1-1; no firm D call. The V gene lost 4 bases and the J gene lost 4 bases, with 16 bases spanning the gap. The CDR3 is made up of 14 amino acids. Germline V gene data show CDR1 as GTSNPN and CDR2 as SVGIG (reference sequence). CDR3 loop: CAWNLQGDGTEAFF. The CDR3 region has the DNA TGTGCCTGGAACCTCCAAGGAGATGGCACTGAAGCTTTCTTT.

V gene TRBV6-2 or TRBV6-3 combines with J gene TRBJ1-1; 8 bases map to TRBD1. Germline V CDR1 and CDR2: MNHEY, SVGEGT. V was pared by 9 bases and J by 8 bases, with 5 bases of the junction left unmatched. The CDR3 totals 11 residues. CDR3 protein: CARGGQAEAFF. The CDR3 DNA sequence: TGTGCCAGGGGGGGACAGGCAGAAGCTTTCTTT.

In the case of this clonotype: As the CDR3 is not closed by the conserved phenylalanine or tryptophan, this likely results from a read error. The genes are TRBV11-3 and TRBJ2-2, with 9 bases matching TRBD2. This CDR3 has 17 residues. CDR1 SGHNT and CDR2 YENEEA come from the germline V gene. Here the CDR3 reads CVSSLGRLAGNTGELFY. CDR3 nucleotides: TGTGTCAGCAGCTTGGGCAGGCTAGCGGGAAACACCGGGGAGCTGTTTTAT.

This clonotype was seen ten or more times. This sequence joins TRBV5-4 and TRBJ2-2; possible D gene TRBD1, 5 bases. V gave up 2 bases and J gave up 2 bases, with 10 bases separating them. The germline V gene has CDR1 SGHNT and CDR2 YYREEE (reference sequence). This CDR3 spans 15 amino acids. CDR3 bases: TGTGCCAGCAGCTTTAAGGGGCTAAACACCGGGGAGCTGTTTTTT. It codes for CASSFKGLNTGELFF.

For this clonotype: This likely comes from a read error, as the CDR3 has no conserved phenylalanine or tryptophan at its end. Because the CDR3's place on the DNA is in doubt, the DNA is left out and the CDR3 is given as listed by TCRdb. The gene calls are TRBV5-6 and TRBJ2-5; TRBD1, the table's D call, was not compared with the DNA. Germline V gives CDR1 SGHDT, CDR2 YYEEEE. The CDR3 adds up to 15 amino acids, both ends counted. This CDR3 reads CASSIRGANQETQYL.

There are many counts of this clonotype. CDR3 sequence reads: CASTIGPRGNEQFF. The DNA of the CDR3 is TGTGCCAGCACCATCGGACCTCGGGGAAATGAGCAGTTCTTC. The gene calls are TRBV6-5 and TRBJ2-1; the D gene is possibly TRBD2 (5 bases). Trimming cost V 7 bases and J 7 bases, with 17 bases left between them. Germline CDR1 reads MNHEY; CDR2 reads SVGAGI. The CDR3 runs to 14 residues.

Comment on this clonotype: The junction differs from germline at one of its ends, possibly a read error. This chain uses TRBV4-1 with TRBJ1-6; 7 bases are a match to TRBD1. Germline CDR1 is MGHRA and CDR2 is YSYEKL. This CDR3 spans 17 amino acids. For the CDR3, the DNA is TGCGCCAGCAGCCAAGTATTGGGAGAGGGGGCATATTCATCCCTCCACTTT. Its translation is CASSQVLGEGAYSSLHF.

Turning to this clonotype: One end of the junction does not line up with germline, which may come from a read error. The genes are TRBV6-2 or TRBV6-3 and TRBJ1-5, with D uncertain. Germline CDR1 and CDR2: MNHEY and SVGEGT. The CDR3 sequence is 14 residues long. The CDR3 DNA reads TGTGCCAGCCACTGGGGAGGGAGCAATCAGGCCCAGCATTTT. Amino acid sequence: CASHWGGSNQAQHF.

To note about this clonotype: It is likely a read error, because the conserved phenylalanine at the end of the CDR3 is missing. The chain links TRBV12-3 or TRBV12-4 to TRBJ1-1; perhaps TRBD1 as D (5 bases). The CDR3 has 15 amino acids. V was clipped by 4 bases and J by 2 bases, with 14 bases between them. DNA of the CDR3: TGTGCCAGCAGTTGGAAGACAGAGATTAACACTGAAGCTTTCATT. Translation gives CASSWKTEINTEAFI.

In the case of this clonotype: A much larger clone lies a single base off, so this may be a read error. This chain uses TRBV7-9 with TRBJ1-6; 8 bases line up with TRBD1. Per the germline V gene, CDR1 is SEHNR and CDR2 is FQNEAQ (reference sequence). CDR3 length: 14 amino acids. CDR3 sequence (DNA): TGTGCCTGCAGCTCGACAGGGGATAATTCACCCCTCCACTTT. Translating it yields CACSSTGDNSPLHF.

About this clonotype: At one of its ends the junction is not consistent with the germline gene, which may arise from a read error. V is TRBV14 and J is TRBJ1-5, with D perhaps matching TRBD1 (6 bases). The CDR3 is 14 amino acids. Germline CDR1 reads SGHDN; CDR2 reads FVKESK. For the CDR3, the DNA is TGTGCCAGCAGCCGGTGCGGGGGCGCGACAGCCCCAGCATTT. It translates to CASSRCGGATAPAF.

A note on this clonotype: Compared with germline, one end of the junction differs, possibly owing to a read error. V and J are TRBV11-2 and TRBJ2-2, with D maybe TRBD1 (8 bases). Germline CDR1 SGHAT, CDR2 FQNNGV. CDR3 length: 15 amino acids. As DNA, the CDR3 is TGTGCCGGCAGCGCCCGACAGGGAGGGACAGGTGAGCTGTTTTTT. Its translation is CAGSARQGGTGELFF.

In its sample, this clonotype is medium-sized. This sequence joins TRBV11-3 and TRBJ1-1; unclear D gene. The germline V gene has CDR1 SGHNT and CDR2 YENEEA. The CDR3 length is 13 residues. V was pared by 5 bases and J by 3 bases, with 10 bases between. The CDR3 coding sequence is TGTGCCAGCAGCCTGGGAGATTACACTGAAGCTTTCTTT. This translates into CASSLGDYTEAFF.

On this clonotype itself: This may arise from a read error, as a much more abundant clone is one base away. CDR3 region: CARRRDRLDGYTF. The CDR3 DNA is TGTGCCCGGAGGCGGGACAGGTTGGATGGCTACACCTTC. The rearrangement uses TRBV30 and TRBJ1-2; 8 positions agree with TRBD1. CDR1 is GTSNPN, CDR2 SVGIG, per germline (reference sequence). The CDR3 has 13 amino acids.

As concerns this clonotype: Given a much more abundant clone one base away, this may be a read error. J is TRBJ1-3 and V is TRBV14; D remains ambiguous. This CDR3 is 13 amino acids long. V shed 0 bases and J shed 4 bases, with 4 bases lying between them. The V gene's germline CDR1 is SGHDN and CDR2 FVKESK. The CDR3 DNA sequence: TGTGCCAGCAGCCAAGATCTGGGAAACACCATATATTTT. This gives the protein CASSQDLGNTIYF.

In the case of this clonotype: The junction shows a germline mismatch at one end, possibly a read error. The chain carries TRBV11-1 and TRBJ1-4; D gene uncertain. Looked up from germline, CDR1 is SGHAT and CDR2 is FQDESV (reference sequence). This CDR3 contains 14 residues. The DNA of the CDR3 is TGTGCGAGCAGCTTAGTCAAGGAGAGTGAAAAACTGTCTTTT. It translates to CASSLVKESEKLSF.

The sample holds many counts of this clonotype. J is TRBJ1-3 and V is TRBV12-3 or TRBV12-4, with D uncertain. Deletions cut 2 bases from V and 3 bases from J, with 8 bases between. This CDR3 contains 14 residues. The CDR3 DNA reads TGTGCCAGCAGTTTAAGAGTAGATGGAAACACCATATATTTT. Its protein is CASSLRVDGNTIYF.

Worth noting for this clonotype: At one boundary the junction diverges from the germline segment, which might be a read error. The chain is built from TRBV29-1 and TRBJ1-1; D gene unclear. Per the germline V gene, CDR1 is SQVTM and CDR2 is ANQGSEA. The length of the CDR3 is 14 residues. CDR3 sequence: CSVEAYPRNTEAFF. Written as DNA, the CDR3 is TGCAGCGTTGAGGCTTACCCGAGGAACACCGAAGCTTTCTTT. The whole variable domain, remainder taken from reference TRBV29-1 and TRBJ1-1, is SAVISQKPSRDICQRGTSLTIQCQVDSQVTMMFWYRQQPGQSLTLIATANQGSEATYESGFVIDKFPISRPNLTFSTLTVSNMSPEDSSIYLCSVEAYPRNTEAFFGQGTRLTVV.